Listed here are 9 T cell receptor beta chains from one sample, sequenced in a study of siplizumab effects on memory and regulatory T cells (dated 2019 in TCRdb). Library preparation employed the immunoSEQ multiplex PCR assay. This immuneACCESS table, as held by TCRdb, lists in-frame sequences with V and J called but not all clones. Of the missing ones, under half trace to an unresolved V gene in checked studies; the others have no known cause. In this sample the table shows 65,000 to 90,000 clones, around 93% of which occur a single time. In total, the top ten clones hold 4.5% to 5% of the sample. The sample consisted of CD8+ T cells sorted from blood. The source is a human donor in good health.

This clone was picked up one time. The chain has TRBV4-3 and TRBJ1-1; no reliable D call. Germline values: CDR1 LGHNA, CDR2 YSLEER. The CDR3 runs to 16 residues. Trimming left V 0 bases short and J 0 bases short, with 11 bases between. Here the CDR3 DNA reads TGCGCCAGCAGCCAAGAGAGCTTGTCCATGAACACTGAAGCTTTCTTT. Protein: CASSQESLSMNTEAFF.

V and J are TRBV5-4 and TRBJ1-6; 9 bases fit TRBD1. The germline CDR1 and CDR2 sequences are SGHNT and YYREEE (reference sequence). This CDR3 region has 14 residues. With 9 bases clipped from V and 7 bases from J, the junction kept 8 bases outside the gene matches. The CDR3 DNA reads TGTGCCACCTGGACAGGGGCCACCAATTCACCCCTCCACTTT. Its translation is CATWTGATNSPLHF.

As for this clone: One junction end disagrees with the germline gene, perhaps due to a read error. V usage is TRBV15 and J usage is TRBJ1-1, with D unresolved. CDR1 LNHNV and CDR2 YYDKDF come from the germline V gene (reference sequence). The CDR3 consists of 15 residues. In DNA, the CDR3 is TGTGCCACCAGCAGAACCTGGGAGGGAGACACTGAAGCTTCCTTT. Amino acids: CATSRTWEGDTEASF.

The chain is built from TRBV7-9 and TRBJ1-5; 7 bases are a match to TRBD1. The CDR3 contains 12 residues. CDR1 is SEHNR and CDR2 is FQNEAQ in the germline V gene (reference sequence). V dropped 8 bases and J dropped 6; count of bases not matched to a gene: 4. The CDR3 spells CASGDSGQPQHF. The CDR3 DNA reads TGTGCCAGCGGGGACAGCGGTCAGCCCCAGCATTTT.

The genes are TRBV4-3 and TRBJ1-2, with TRBD1 as a possible D gene (5 bases). V was shortened by 1 base and J by 5 bases, with 14 bases between the two germline ends. Germline V gives CDR1 LGHNA, CDR2 YSLEER. This CDR3 has 15 amino acids. CDR3 sequence: CASSQVLSGGYGYTF. The CDR3 nucleotides are TGCGCCAGCAGCCAAGTCCTATCTGGGGGGTATGGCTACACCTTC.

The V call is TRBV19, the J call TRBJ1-6, with 11 bases matching TRBD1. Germline CDR1 and CDR2: LNHDA and SQIVND (reference sequence). The length of the CDR3 is 15 residues. V shed 6 bases, J shed 6 bases, and the junction held 4 bases outside the gene matches. The CDR3 DNA follows: TGTGCCAGTAGAACCGGGACAGGGGGTAATTCACCCCTCCACTTT. It codes for CASRTGTGGNSPLHF.

This chain connects TRBV6-5 to TRBJ2-7; TRBD1 agrees at 10 bases. Germline V CDR1 and CDR2: MNHEY, SVGAGI. This CDR3 has 14 residues. V shed 6 bases and J 3 bases; nucleotides not matched to a gene: 5. The CDR3 loop reads CASRTGTGDYEQYF. CDR3 in DNA: TGTGCCAGCAGAACCGGGACAGGGGACTACGAGCAGTACTTC.

The genes are TRBV5-4 and TRBJ1-2, with D possibly matching TRBD1 (5 bases). The CDR3 totals 12 residues. V was trimmed by 5 bases and J by 5 bases, leaving 10 bases between them. Germline CDR1 SGHNT, CDR2 YYREEE (reference sequence). CDR3 in DNA: TGTGCCAGCAGTTCGACAGAATATGGCTACACCTTC. This sequence encodes CASSSTEYGYTF.

This sequence joins TRBV6-5 and TRBJ1-2, with D possibly TRBD1 on 6 matching bases. This CDR3 has 13 amino acids. CDR1 and CDR2 from the germline V gene are MNHEY and SVGAGI. V lost 1 base and J 10 bases, leaving 13 bases between the germline ends. CDR3 in DNA: TGTGCCAGCAGTTACTTTGGGGGCGGTCTCTACACCTTC. This encodes CASSYFGGGLYTF.